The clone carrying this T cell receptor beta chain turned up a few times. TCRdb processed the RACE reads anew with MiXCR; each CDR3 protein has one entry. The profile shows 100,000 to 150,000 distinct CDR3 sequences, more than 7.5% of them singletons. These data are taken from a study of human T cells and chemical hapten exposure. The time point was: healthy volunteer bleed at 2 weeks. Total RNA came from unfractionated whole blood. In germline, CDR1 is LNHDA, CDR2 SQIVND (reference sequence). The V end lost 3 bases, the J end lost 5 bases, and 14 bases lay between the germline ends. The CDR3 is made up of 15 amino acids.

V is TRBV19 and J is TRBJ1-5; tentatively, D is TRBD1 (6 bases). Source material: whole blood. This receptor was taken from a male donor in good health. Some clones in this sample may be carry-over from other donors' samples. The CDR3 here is CASSMDPQGYQPQHF. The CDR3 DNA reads TGTGCCAGTAGTATGGACCCACAGGGATATCAGCCCCAGCATTTT.